These 26 T cell receptor beta chains came from one sample sequenced in a study of blood T cell repertoires in COVID-19. Clones were sequenced by immunoSEQ multiplex PCR, and TCRdb holds only the in-frame ones, with some missing. The repertoire holds about 310,000 clones, about 85% seen once, with under 2% in the top ten. Sequenced: PBMCs or T cells enriched from blood (not recorded which). The source is a woman between 25 and 40 years old who had been exposed to COVID-19.

The chain uses TRBV6-5 and TRBJ1-5, with 7 positions matching TRBD1. The CDR3 sequence is 14 residues long. V trimming: 2 bases; J trimming: 5 bases; junction bases outside the gene matches: 3. Germline CDR1 MNHEY, CDR2 SVGAGI. CDR3 protein: CASSYRGQDQPQHF. Here the CDR3 DNA reads TGTGCCAGCAGTTACAGGGGGCAGGATCAGCCCCAGCATTTT.

The chain's CDR3 is CAFLQGESNQPQHF. CDR3 coding DNA: TGTGCCTTTCTACAGGGAGAAAGCAATCAGCCCCAGCATTTT. The chain combines TRBV30 with TRBJ1-5; D is possibly TRBD1 (6 bases). Germline V gene lookup returns CDR1 GTSNPN and CDR2 SVGIG (reference sequence). The CDR3 has 14 residues. Trimming left V 7 bases short and J 1 base short, with 14 bases between. Combining the CDR3 with reference TRBV30 and TRBJ1-5 gives the whole variable domain SQTIHQWPATLVQPVGSPLSLECTVEGTSNPNLYWYRQAAGRGLQLLFYSVGIGQISSEVPQNLSASRPQDRQFILSSKKLLLSDSGFYLCAFLQGESNQPQHFGDGTRLSIL.

This clone was counted once. The V gene is TRBV7-2, the J gene TRBJ2-3; 11 positions match TRBD2. The germline gives CDR1 SGHTA, CDR2 FQGNSA. With 4 bases clipped from V and 1 base from J, the junction kept 13 bases outside the gene matches. The CDR3 has 19 residues. CDR3 protein: CASSWRPLAGGPGTDTQYF. CDR3 sequence (DNA): TGTGCCAGCAGCTGGAGGCCCTTAGCGGGAGGGCCAGGCACAGATACGCAGTATTTT.

The table lists this clone with a few counts. This chain joins TRBV6-5 and TRBJ1-2, with D unclear. CDR1 MNHEY and CDR2 SVGAGI come from the germline V gene. V was cut by 4 bases and J by 4 bases, with 7 bases left in between. The CDR3 sequence is 12 residues long. This CDR3 reads CASSSNSYGYTF. CDR3 nucleotide sequence: TGTGCCAGCAGTTCGAACAGCTATGGCTACACCTTC.

The chain has TRBV28 and TRBJ1-4; 8 bases are shared with TRBD1. There are 14 residues in the CDR3. Germline CDR1 is MDHEN and CDR2 is SYDVKM. The trim removed 5 bases at V and 7 bases at J, leaving 6 bases unmatched. The CDR3 DNA reads as TGTGCCAGCAGTGAGGACAGGGTTCGTGAAAAACTGTTTTTT. Encoded protein: CASSEDRVREKLFF.

The gene calls are TRBV12-5 and TRBJ2-4; possibly TRBD1 for D (6 bases). The germline V gene has CDR1 LGHNT and CDR2 FRNRAP. Trimming stripped 3 bases from V and 6 bases from J, with 18 bases between. The CDR3 is 16 amino acids. The DNA of the CDR3 is TGTGCTAGTGGTTTTGGCACCCGGGGCAGGGGAAACATTCAGTACTTC. As protein: CASGFGTRGRGNIQYF. The whole variable domain, remainder taken from reference TRBV12-5 and TRBJ2-4, is DARVTQTPRHKVTEMGQEVTMRCQPILGHNTVFWYRQTMMQGLELLAYFRNRAPLDDSGMPKDRFSAEMPDATLATLKIQPSEPRDSAVYFCASGFGTRGRGNIQYFGAGTRLSVL.

The chain carries TRBV28 and TRBJ1-6, with 8 nucleotides matching TRBD1. The CDR3 spans 16 residues. The germline CDR1 and CDR2 sequences are MDHEN and SYDVKM. Trimming cost V 3 bases and J 7 bases; bases outside gene matches: 8. The CDR3 sequence: CASSFYQGALNSPLHF. In nucleotides, the CDR3 is TGTGCCAGCAGTTTTTACCAGGGGGCTCTAAATTCACCCCTCCACTTT.

This rearrangement joins TRBV28 to TRBJ1-6; TRBD1 aligns across 7 bases. The CDR3 is 13 amino acids. CDR1 is MDHEN, CDR2 SYDVKM, per germline. The V gene end was trimmed by 7 bases and the J gene end by 7 bases; junction bases not matched to a gene: 4. The CDR3 region has the DNA TGTGCCAGCACGACAGGGTACAATTCACCCCTCCACTTT. It encodes CASTTGYNSPLHF.

This chain joins TRBV11-3 and TRBJ2-1; D is unclear. Trimming shortened V by 5 bases and J by 8 bases, and 16 bases separated the two germline ends. The CDR3 is 14 residues long. Germline CDR1 SGHNT, CDR2 YENEEA. The CDR3 spells CASSPTRASDEQFF. The CDR3 DNA reads TGTGCCAGCAGCCCCACCCGTGCAAGCGATGAGCAGTTCTTC.

The rearrangement joins TRBV4-1 to TRBJ2-6, with D perhaps matching TRBD2 (6 bases). Trimming took 2 bases from V and 1 from J, leaving 18 bases between them. The CDR3 runs 19 residues. In germline, CDR1 is MGHRA, CDR2 YSYEKL. The CDR3 spells CASSQSGEMRESGANVLTF. In DNA, the CDR3 is TGCGCCAGCAGCCAATCGGGGGAAATGAGGGAATCTGGGGCCAACGTCCTGACTTTC.

The rearrangement uses TRBV28 and TRBJ2-7; 7 nucleotides agree with TRBD1. The CDR3 consists of 14 residues. Germline loops: CDR1 MDHEN, CDR2 SYDVKM. The J segment lost 3 bases and the V segment lost 3 bases, leaving 5 bases of the junction unmatched. The CDR3 region is CASSFPGQNYEQYF. Written as DNA, the CDR3 is TGTGCCAGCAGTTTCCCGGGACAGAACTACGAGCAGTACTTC.

The rearrangement joins TRBV7-9 to TRBJ2-7, with unresolved D. CDR3 length: 12 amino acids. Trimming removed 2 bases from V and 6 bases from J, with 8 bases in between. In germline, CDR1 is SEHNR, CDR2 FQNEAQ (reference sequence). CDR3 DNA: TGTGCCAGCAGCTTAAATCTCCGCGAGCAGTACTTC. Protein: CASSLNLREQYF.

The chain employs TRBV27 and TRBJ2-7, with 7 positions matching TRBD2. Germline assignment: CDR1 MNHEY and CDR2 SMNVEV (reference sequence). V lost 3 bases and J lost 6; bases outside the gene matches: 11. The CDR3 length is 15 residues. The CDR3 nucleotides are TGTGCCAGCAGTTTCTCCCACGGACTAGACATCGAGCAGTACTTC. Protein sequence: CASSFSHGLDIEQYF.

The rearrangement joins TRBV4-2 to TRBJ2-1; 12 nucleotides align to TRBD1. Germline V CDR1 and CDR2: LGHNA, YNFKEQ. V was clipped by 7 bases and J by 5 bases; unmatched bases: 6. This CDR3 is built from 15 residues. The CDR3 DNA follows: TGTGCCAGCACCCCGGGACAGGGGGCGAACAATGAGCAGTTCTTC. This codes for CASTPGQGANNEQFF.

The gene calls are TRBV28 and TRBJ1-1, with TRBD1 as a possible D gene (6 bases). This CDR3 region has 14 residues. Germline V gene sequence: CDR1 MDHEN, CDR2 SYDVKM. Trimming shortened V by 6 bases and J by 1 base, and 12 bases separated the two germline ends. CDR3 amino acids: CASRVTGQNTEAFF. The CDR3 bases are TGTGCCAGCAGGGTGACAGGTCAGAACACTGAAGCTTTCTTT.

The chain employs TRBV28 and TRBJ2-7; tentatively, D is TRBD2 (6 bases). The germline V and J ends were trimmed by 7 bases and 0 bases, with 13 bases remaining between them. This CDR3 has 14 residues. Germline V gene lookup returns CDR1 MDHEN and CDR2 SYDVKM. Here the CDR3 DNA reads TGTGCCAGCATTGTCCGGGACTCCTCCTACGAGCAGTACTTC. Translated: CASIVRDSSYEQYF.

In this sample, this clone turned up a few times. The gene calls are TRBV2 and TRBJ2-2, with 8 bases identical to TRBD2. The ends lost 7 bases at V and 2 bases at J; junction bases unmatched: 9. The germline V gene has CDR1 SNHLY and CDR2 FYNNEI. The CDR3 covers 16 residues. This CDR3 reads CASIVAGTKNTGELFF. As DNA, the CDR3 is TGTGCCAGCATCGTAGCGGGGACGAAAAACACCGGGGAGCTGTTTTTT.

In this sample, this clone turned up once. This chain joins TRBV7-8 and TRBJ2-7; D remains ambiguous. The CDR3 extends over 13 amino acids. The germline gives CDR1 SGHVS, CDR2 FQNEAQ. V lost 4 bases, J lost 3 bases, and 10 bases lay in between. CDR3 nucleotide sequence: TGTGCCAGCAGCTATAGCCGAAGCTACGAGCAGTACTTC. Amino acid sequence: CASSYSRSYEQYF.

The chain uses TRBV19 and TRBJ2-7; the D gene is possibly TRBD1 (6 bases). V was cut by 5 bases and J by 2 bases, with 10 bases left in between. This CDR3 is 13 amino acids long. The germline CDR1 and CDR2 sequences are LNHDA and SQIVND (reference sequence). This chain's CDR3 is CASSPGAPYEQYF. For the CDR3, the DNA is TGTGCCAGTAGTCCAGGGGCCCCCTACGAGCAGTACTTC.

This clone showed up just a few times. The chain has TRBV28 and TRBJ1-3; 7 bases agree with TRBD1. J gave up 4 bases and V 5 bases, and 14 bases lay outside the gene matches. CDR1 and CDR2 from the germline V gene are MDHEN and SYDVKM. The CDR3 sequence is 17 residues long. The CDR3 nucleotides read TGTGCCAGCAGTCGTACCTTGACAGGGCTGGTAGGAAACACCATATATTTT. Translated, it gives CASSRTLTGLVGNTIYF.

The V and J genes are TRBV11-2 and TRBJ1-1; possibly TRBD1 for D (6 bases). The CDR3 spans 15 residues. V was trimmed by 2 bases and J by 1 base, leaving 11 bases between them. Per germline, CDR1 SGHAT and CDR2 FQNNGV. The CDR3 DNA sequence: TGTGCCAGCAGCTTACAGGGGATGGGGAACACTGAAGCTTTCTTT. It codes for CASSLQGMGNTEAFF.

V usage is TRBV7-2 and J usage is TRBJ2-5; 14 positions agree with TRBD2. Per germline, CDR1 SGHTA and CDR2 FQGNSA. V was pared by 3 bases and J by 5 bases, with 5 bases of the junction left unmatched. The CDR3 spans 16 residues. This CDR3 reads CASSLTSGRAKETQYF. The CDR3 DNA sequence: TGTGCCAGCAGCTTGACTAGCGGGAGGGCCAAGGAGACCCAGTACTTC.

V and J are TRBV28 and TRBJ2-3; TRBD1 aligns across 8 bases. The CDR3 has 15 amino acids. V trimming: 6 bases; J trimming: 5 bases; junction bases outside the gene matches: 10. Per germline, CDR1 MDHEN and CDR2 SYDVKM. CDR3 loop: CASSLLGQGQDTQYF. CDR3 sequence (DNA): TGTGCCAGCAGCCTACTCGGACAGGGACAAGATACGCAGTATTTT.

This chain joins TRBV7-3 and TRBJ1-1; D unclear. The CDR3 is made up of 13 amino acids. Deletions cut 8 bases from V and 2 bases from J, with 12 bases between. Germline V CDR1 and CDR2: SGHTA, FQGTGA. CDR3 DNA sequence: TGTGCCAGCTCGGCGGCACACAACACTGAAGCTTTCTTT. It encodes CASSAAHNTEAFF. Based on the CDR3 plus reference TRBV7-3 and TRBJ1-1, the full variable domain is GAGVSQTPSNKVTEKGKYVELRCDPISGHTALYWYRQSLGQGPEFLIYFQGTGAADDSGLPNDRFFAVRPEGSVSTLKIQRTERGDSAVYLCASSAAHNTEAFFGQGTRLTVV.

The chain links TRBV19 to TRBJ2-1; 9 bases map to TRBD2. This CDR3 is built from 16 residues. Germline CDR1 is LNHDA and CDR2 is SQIVND (reference sequence). The V segment lost 5 bases and the J segment 7 bases; nucleotides outside the gene matches: 12. CDR3 nucleotide sequence: TGTGCCAGTAGTGAGAAGGGGACTAGCAATGGGAATGAGCAGTTCTTC. The encoded protein is CASSEKGTSNGNEQFF.

In DNA form, the CDR3 reads TGTGCCTGGAATCCCGGCTCTGGAAACACCATATATTTT. This gives the protein CAWNPGSGNTIYF. The chain links TRBV30 to TRBJ1-3, with unresolved D. This CDR3 comprises 13 residues. Trimming removed 4 bases from V and 0 bases from J, with 7 bases in between. Germline V gene sequence: CDR1 GTSNPN, CDR2 SVGIG (reference sequence).